The 29 T cell receptor beta chains reported below all come from one sample, sequenced in a study of cytomegalovirus exposure and HLA in healthy donors. The primer mix had 60 Vbeta and 13 Jbeta primers. Some clones are missing from TCRdb's copy, which holds only in-frame ones; the method was immunoSEQ multiplex PCR. Here the sample spans about 170,000 clones, about 80% being singletons. Sequencing was done on a sample of PBMCs. The source is a man between 25 and 39 years old in good health and CMV-seropositive.

This clone has only a few counts. The gene calls are TRBV6-1 and TRBJ2-1, with 11 positions matching TRBD1. After removal of 5 bases from V and 8 bases from J, the junction contained 8 bases not matched to a gene. CDR1 MNHNS and CDR2 SASEGT come from the germline V gene. This CDR3 region has 15 residues. CDR3 amino acids: CASSKGTGGSDEQFF. CDR3 coding DNA: TGTGCCAGCAGTAAAGGGACAGGGGGAAGCGATGAGCAGTTCTTC.

This clone was seen a single time. J is TRBJ2-1 and V is TRBV30; 12 bases match TRBD1. Germline assignment: CDR1 GTSNPN and CDR2 SVGIG (reference sequence). The CDR3 length is 15 residues. V shed 1 base, J shed 4 bases, and the junction held 2 bases outside the gene matches. The CDR3 here is CAWSGDRGPYNEQFF. DNA for the CDR3: TGTGCCTGGAGTGGGGACAGGGGGCCGTACAATGAGCAGTTCTTC.

This sequence joins TRBV6-5 and TRBJ2-5; the match to TRBD1 covers 9 bases. The germline CDR1 and CDR2 sequences are MNHEY and SVGAGI. CDR3 length: 13 residues. V dropped 5 bases and J dropped 3; count of bases not matched to a gene: 1. The CDR3 DNA reads TGTGCCAGCAGTGGGGACAGGGAAGAGACCCAGTACTTC. Protein: CASSGDREETQYF.

The V gene is TRBV28, the J gene TRBJ2-1; 11 positions agree with TRBD2. V shed 8 bases and J 4 bases; nucleotides not matched to a gene: 7. The CDR3 runs to 15 residues. Germline V CDR1 and CDR2: MDHEN, SYDVKM. The chain's CDR3 is CASHIAGGIYNEQFF. For the CDR3, the DNA is TGTGCCAGCCACATAGCGGGGGGGATTTACAATGAGCAGTTCTTC.

The CDR3 DNA sequence: TGTGCCAGCAGCGCCGAGACTAGCGCGACCTACAATGAGCAGTTCTTC. It codes for CASSAETSATYNEQFF. This sequence joins TRBV5-6 and TRBJ2-1; the match to TRBD2 covers 8 bases. V lost 4 bases and J lost 2; bases outside the gene matches: 8. This CDR3 is built from 16 residues. The V gene's germline CDR1 is SGHDT and CDR2 YYEEEE.

J is TRBJ2-1 and V is TRBV19, with D unclear. In germline, CDR1 is LNHDA, CDR2 SQIVND (reference sequence). Trimming removed 3 bases from V and 7 bases from J, with 4 bases in between. CDR3 length: 11 residues. This CDR3 reads CASSIYNEQFF. The CDR3 region has the DNA TGTGCCAGTAGTATCTATAATGAGCAGTTCTTC.

The chain has TRBV7-2 and TRBJ2-7; the match to TRBD2 covers 10 bases. V lost 3 bases, J lost 5 bases, and 7 bases stayed unmatched. The CDR3 loop spans 15 amino acids. Germline CDR1 SGHTA, CDR2 FQGNSA. In DNA form, the CDR3 reads TGTGCCAGCAGCTTCCCCAGCGGGGGGGCAGACGAGCAGTACTTC. Its translation: CASSFPSGGADEQYF.

The V gene is TRBV15, the J gene TRBJ1-3; no firm D call. The V end lost 3 bases, the J end lost 0 bases, and 9 bases lay between the germline ends. This CDR3 region has 15 residues. The germline CDR1 and CDR2 sequences are LNHNV and YYDKDF (reference sequence). Here the CDR3 DNA reads TGTGCCACCAGCAGTAGGGAGAGCTCTGGAAACACCATATATTTT. Protein sequence: CATSSRESSGNTIYF.

V and J are TRBV5-1 and TRBJ2-5; tentatively, D is TRBD2 (5 bases). Trimming shortened V by 5 bases and J by 5 bases, and 22 bases separated the two germline ends. Germline CDR1 reads SGHRS; CDR2 reads YFSETQ. The length of the CDR3 is 16 residues. The CDR3 reads CASSQKEEVGWETQYF. The CDR3 DNA is TGCGCCAGCAGTCAGAAGGAGGAAGTAGGGTGGGAGACCCAGTACTTC. The variable domain in full, completed from reference TRBV5-1 and TRBJ2-5, reads KAGVTQTPRYLIKTRGQQVTLSCSPISGHRSVSWYQQTPGQGLQFLFEYFSETQRNKGNFPGRFSGRQFSNSRSEMNVSTLELGDSALYLCASSQKEEVGWETQYFGPGTRLLVL.

This chain links TRBV4-3 with TRBJ1-2; a weak D match, TRBD1 (6 bases). This CDR3 comprises 15 residues. The V gene lost 1 base and the J gene lost 4 bases, with 13 bases spanning the gap. From germline, CDR1 is LGHNA and CDR2 YSLEER. The CDR3 sequence is CASSQGRGAGYGYTF. Here the CDR3 DNA reads TGCGCCAGCAGCCAAGGTCGGGGGGCCGGCTATGGCTACACCTTC.

The J gene is TRBJ1-5, the V gene TRBV7-7; 8 bases are shared with TRBD1. CDR1 and CDR2 (germline): SSHAT, FNYEAQ (reference sequence). The trim removed 1 base at V and 4 bases at J, leaving 18 bases unmatched. This CDR3 is built from 20 residues. For the CDR3, the DNA is TGTGCCAGCAGCTTAGTCTACTGGGGGGGCCAGGGGGCTAGAAATCAGCCCCAGCATTTT. It is translated as CASSLVYWGGQGARNQPQHF.

This chain joins TRBV5-6 and TRBJ2-3; the match to TRBD2 covers 8 bases. With V trimmed by 0 bases and J by 2 bases, 5 bases remained unmatched. The CDR3 is made up of 16 amino acids. CDR1 is SGHDT, CDR2 YYEEEE, per germline. The CDR3 DNA is TGTGCCAGCAGCTTGGGGCTAGCGGGTTTCACAGATACGCAGTATTTT. Amino acids: CASSLGLAGFTDTQYF.

The J gene is TRBJ2-1, the V gene TRBV18; 8 bases line up with TRBD1. The CDR3 length is 15 residues. The germline V gene encodes CDR1 KGHSH and CDR2 LQKENI. With V trimmed by 1 base and J by 5 bases, 4 bases remained unmatched. Written as DNA, the CDR3 is TGTGCCAGCTCACCACGGAACAGGGGGAACAATGAGCAGTTCTTC. This translates into CASSPRNRGNNEQFF.

This chain joins TRBV4-1 and TRBJ2-1; 11 positions match TRBD2. Germline CDR1 MGHRA, CDR2 YSYEKL. The CDR3 covers 16 residues. V lost 1 base, J lost 6 bases, and 5 bases stayed unmatched. CDR3: CASSQGLAGNLNEQFF. The CDR3 nucleotides are TGCGCCAGCAGCCAAGGACTAGCGGGAAATCTCAATGAGCAGTTCTTC.

The chain joins TRBV5-4 to TRBJ2-1, with D perhaps TRBD2 (7 bases). CDR1 and CDR2 (germline): SGHNT, YYREEE (reference sequence). The length of the CDR3 is 16 residues. The V end was cut by 1 base, the J end by 4 bases, with 15 bases between. The CDR3 DNA follows: TGTGCCAGCAGCTTGCCCGGGGGGCGGGGGTACAATGAGCAGTTCTTC. Its protein product is CASSLPGGRGYNEQFF.

The chain joins TRBV19 to TRBJ2-1, with 7 bases that match TRBD1. Looked up from germline, CDR1 is LNHDA and CDR2 is SQIVND (reference sequence). The CDR3 sequence is 14 residues long. V gave up 4 bases and J gave up 7 bases; unmatched junction bases: 7. Written as DNA, the CDR3 is TGTGCCAGTAGTAACATCGACAGGGCAAATGAGCAGTTCTTC. Its protein is CASSNIDRANEQFF.

The V gene is TRBV19, the J gene TRBJ2-1, with 10 bases aligning to TRBD2. The CDR3 is 14 amino acids. The trim removed 9 bases at V and 5 bases at J, leaving 7 bases unmatched. From germline, CDR1 is LNHDA and CDR2 SQIVND (reference sequence). DNA of the CDR3: TGTGCCAGCCAGACTAGCGGGCCAGACAATGAGCAGTTCTTC. It is translated as CASQTSGPDNEQFF.

The chain has TRBV10-2 and TRBJ1-1; 8 bases are shared with TRBD1. Germline V lookup: CDR1 WSHSY, CDR2 SAAADI. After removal of 3 bases from V and 7 bases from J, the junction contained 10 bases not matched to a gene. The CDR3 extends over 15 amino acids. The CDR3 nucleotides are TGCGCCAGCAGTGAATTCAACAGGGGGGCTTTTGAAGCTTTCTTT. It codes for CASSEFNRGAFEAFF.

The chain combines TRBV18 with TRBJ1-1; 9 nucleotides line up with TRBD1. Trimming cost V 3 bases and J 3 bases; bases outside gene matches: 8. The CDR3 has 16 residues. CDR1 is KGHSH and CDR2 is LQKENI in the germline V gene. Here the CDR3 reads CASSPGQGGRDTEAFF. The CDR3 nucleotides are TGTGCCAGCTCACCGGGACAGGGAGGGCGAGACACTGAAGCTTTCTTT.

The chain has TRBV6-4 and TRBJ2-2; a possible D gene is TRBD1 (6 bases). The length of the CDR3 is 14 residues. The germline CDR1 and CDR2 sequences are MRHNA and SNTAGT. The V gene lost 6 bases and the J gene lost 4 bases, with 12 bases spanning the gap. The CDR3 protein is CASSEVGGTGELFF. CDR3 bases: TGTGCCAGCAGCGAAGTAGGGGGCACCGGGGAGCTGTTTTTT.

The chain links TRBV14 to TRBJ2-1; 7 nucleotides match TRBD2. Trimming took 1 base from V and 12 from J; bases not matched to a gene: 6. Per germline, CDR1 SGHDN and CDR2 FVKESK. The CDR3 totals 13 residues. CDR3 bases: TGTGCCAGCAGCCAAGTTCGGGGCGGGGGGCAGTTCTTC. As protein: CASSQVRGGGQFF.

The V and J genes are TRBV6-6 and TRBJ2-7; D perhaps matches TRBD2 (5 bases). Germline values: CDR1 MNHNY, CDR2 SVGAGI (reference sequence). The V end was cut by 2 bases, the J end by 3 bases, with 11 bases between. This CDR3 is built from 14 residues. DNA of the CDR3: TGTGCCAGCAGTTACGCGTCTCGGGGCTACGAGCAGTACTTC. Translation: CASSYASRGYEQYF.

J is TRBJ2-7 and V is TRBV5-4; 9 positions agree with TRBD1. Per germline, CDR1 SGHNT and CDR2 YYREEE (reference sequence). V shed 5 bases, J shed 11 bases, and the junction held 17 bases outside the gene matches. The CDR3 has 15 residues. Here the CDR3 reads CASRTGGTGSLREYF. In DNA form, the CDR3 reads TGTGCCAGCAGGACTGGTGGGACAGGGAGCCTAAGAGAGTACTTC.

The chain couples TRBV11-3 to TRBJ1-1; D possibly corresponds to TRBD1 (6 bases). From germline, CDR1 is SGHNT and CDR2 YENEEA. V lost 4 bases to trimming and J lost 11 bases, with 11 bases between them. There are 11 residues in the CDR3. The chain's CDR3 is CASSSQGSAFF. The CDR3 DNA sequence: TGTGCCAGCAGCTCACAGGGTTCGGCTTTCTTT.

The chain joins TRBV2 to TRBJ1-1; 8 bases are shared with TRBD1. This CDR3 has 15 amino acids. V was clipped by 9 bases and J by 4 bases; unmatched bases: 13. Germline assignment: CDR1 SNHLY and CDR2 FYNNEI. CDR3 in DNA: TGTGCCAGGACCCTAACCGGGACAGGCAGCACTGAAGCTTTCTTT. Amino acid sequence: CARTLTGTGSTEAFF.

This chain connects TRBV7-8 to TRBJ2-5; no firm D call. There are 16 residues in the CDR3. V was cut by 2 bases and J by 1 base, with 14 bases left in between. CDR1 and CDR2 from the germline V gene are SGHVS and FQNEAQ. CDR3 protein: CASSLQVGGTQETQYF. The CDR3 nucleotides read TGTGCCAGCAGCTTACAGGTTGGTGGCACCCAAGAGACCCAGTACTTC.

This sequence joins TRBV11-3 and TRBJ2-5, with 7 bases that match TRBD2. Trimming removed 1 base from V and 3 bases from J; junction bases left unmatched: 11. The germline CDR1 and CDR2 sequences are SGHNT and YENEEA. The CDR3 is 17 residues long. In DNA, the CDR3 is TGTGCCAGCAGCTTAGCCTACGGGACTAACCCTAAAGAGACCCAGTACTTC. This gives the protein CASSLAYGTNPKETQYF.

This chain links TRBV6-1 with TRBJ1-1; tentatively, D is TRBD1 (6 bases). Germline lookup yields CDR1 MNHNS and CDR2 SASEGT. V was shortened by 3 bases and J by 0 bases, with 14 bases between the two germline ends. The CDR3 length is 16 residues. The CDR3 DNA reads as TGTGCCAGCAGTGAGGGGAGGGGGGCCTTGAACACTGAAGCTTTCTTT. This sequence encodes CASSEGRGALNTEAFF.

The rearrangement uses TRBV9 and TRBJ2-3, with 8 nucleotides matching TRBD2. The V segment lost 4 bases and the J segment 5 bases; nucleotides outside the gene matches: 12. This CDR3 region has 16 residues. CDR1 is SGDLS and CDR2 is YYNGEE in the germline V gene. CDR3 region: CASSRKGGGPVDTQYF. CDR3 in DNA: TGTGCCAGCAGCCGCAAGGGCGGGGGGCCGGTAGATACGCAGTATTTT.